A selection of T cell receptor beta chains follows, all from one sample in a study of blood T cell repertoires in COVID-19. Here immunoSEQ multiplex PCR was the method, and the copy in TCRdb shows in-frame clones only, minus some. This sample has approximately 450,000 clones, with 85% to 90% found just once. What was sequenced was PBMCs or T cells enriched from blood (not recorded which). These receptors originate from a young man who had recovered from COVID-19. CDR3s include the opening cysteine and the closing phenylalanine or tryptophan. A D gene is named only where the DNA matches it firmly. Only some rows state a clone size, as once, few, many or a class for expanded clones.

TRBV12-3/TRBV12-4,TRBJ2-7,TRBD2,-,TGTGCCAGCTGCGGCGGGGGATACGAGCAGTACTTC,CASCGGGYEQYF
TRBV5-5,TRBJ1-1,-,-,TGTGCCAGCAGTTATCCGGGACACGGGAACACTGAAGCTTTCTTT,CASSYPGHGNTEAFF
TRBV19,TRBJ2-7,-,-,TGTGCCAGTAGTAAGAAGGGGGTTCTCTACGAGCAGTACTTC,CASSKKGVLYEQYF
TRBV9,TRBJ2-7,TRBD2,few,TGTGCCAGCAGCCGAGGGCTAGCGGCCACCTACGAGCAGTACTTC,CASSRGLAATYEQYF
TRBV11-2,TRBJ2-5,TRBD2,-,TGTGCCAGCAGCTTCGGGGCTAGCGGGGGGGGAGAGACCCAGTACTTC,CASSFGASGGGETQYF
TRBV5-1,TRBJ2-3,TRBD1,-,TGCGCCAGCAGCCCAACGGACAGGGGATTTACAGATACGCAGTATTTT,CASSPTDRGFTDTQYF
TRBV18,TRBJ1-3,-,-,TGTGCCAGCTCCCTCGGCGGAAATGCTGGAAACACCATATATTTT,CASSLGGNAGNTIYF
TRBV18,TRBJ1-6,-,-,TGTGCCAGCTCGCCGACTGTGAGCTCCTATAATTCACCCCTCCACTTT,CASSPTVSSYNSPLHF
TRBV2,TRBJ2-6,-,-,TGTGCCAGCAGTACCCAAGCAGGGGGCGGGGGAGGACCTGGGGCCAACGTCCTGACTTTC,CASSTQAGGGGGPGANVLTF
TRBV7-2,TRBJ1-2,-,few,TGTGCCAGCAGCTTATTGCAGGGATCGCATGGCTACACCTTC,CASSLLQGSHGYTF
TRBV10-3,TRBJ1-1,-,-,TGTGCCATCAGTGGGGTATTATTCGCGGGCACTGAAGCTTTCTTT,CAISGVLFAGTEAFF
TRBV4-1,TRBJ1-1,-,-,TGCGCCAGCAGCCAAGCGGGGGGGCGGGTCACTGAAGCTTTCTTT,CASSQAGGRVTEAFF
TRBV19,TRBJ2-3,TRBD2,-,TGTGCCAGTAGTATGGAACCGTTAGCGGGAGGACAAGTAGATACGCAGTATTTT,CASSMEPLAGGQVDTQYF
TRBV28,TRBJ2-7,-,-,TGTGCCAGCAGTTTGACCAGCGTGTCCTACGAGCAGTACTTC,CASSLTSVSYEQYF
TRBV9,TRBJ1-4,-,-,TGTGCCAGCAGCGACGCGGGACGGAAAAATGAAAAACTGTTTTTT,CASSDAGRKNEKLFF
TRBV5-1,TRBJ2-2,TRBD2,-,TGCGCCAGCAGCCAAACTAGCGGGAGGGCCGCCGGGGAGCTGTTTTTT,CASSQTSGRAAGELFF
TRBV5-1,TRBJ2-1,TRBD2,once,TGCGCCAGCAGCTTGGCCGCGGGAGGCCTCTACAATGAGCAGTTCTTC,CASSLAAGGLYNEQFF
TRBV6-4,TRBJ2-1,-,once,TGTGCCAGCAGTATAAGTTTGGGAGATGAGCAGTTCTTC,CASSISLGDEQFF
TRBV5-1,TRBJ2-2,-,-,TGCGCCAGCAGCTTGCCGTCAGGGGAGACCGGGGAGCTGTTTTTT,CASSLPSGETGELFF
TRBV5-1,TRBJ2-5,TRBD1,-,TGCGCCAGCAGAACTGGGACAGGATCGTGGGAGACCCAGTACTTC,CASRTGTGSWETQYF
TRBV7-3,TRBJ2-5,-,-,TGTGCCAGCAGCTTCAGGGGGGAAGAGACCCAGTACTTC,CASSFRGEETQYF
TRBV3-1/TRBV3-2,TRBJ1-1,-,-,TGTGCCAGCAGCCAAGAGCGGCTTCTTAAGGGGCTCAACACTGAAGCTTTCTTT,CASSQERLLKGLNTEAFF
TRBV7-9,TRBJ1-2,TRBD1,-,TGTGCCAGCAGCCCCCGACAGGGTCTGTTTGGGGGCTACACCTTC,CASSPRQGLFGGYTF
TRBV9,TRBJ1-1,TRBD1,-,TGTGCCAGCAGCGCGTACGGACAGGGCAACACTGAAGCTTTCTTT,CASSAYGQGNTEAFF
TRBV4-1,TRBJ1-5,TRBD1,-,TGCGCCAGCAGCCAAGAGCCTCCCACAGGGGGCGTTCAGCCCCAGCATTTT,CASSQEPPTGGVQPQHF
TRBV30,TRBJ1-1,-,-,TGTGCCTGGAATTTTGGGAGGCCTGTAGCTTTCTTT,CAWNFGRPVAFF
TRBV24-1,TRBJ1-2,TRBD1,-,TGTGCCACCAGTGCCGGGACAGGGGGCGCCCCCGCTTATGGCTACACCTTC,CATSAGTGGAPAYGYTF
TRBV6-4,TRBJ2-3,-,-,TGTGCCAGCAGTGCCTCAACCGGAGGCACGGATACGCAGTATTTT,CASSASTGGTDTQYF
TRBV3-1/TRBV3-2,TRBJ2-2,TRBD2,-,TGTGCCAGCAGCCAAGGACTAGCGGGAGATGCCGGGGAGCTGTTTTTT,CASSQGLAGDAGELFF
TRBV14,TRBJ1-5,-,-,TGTGCCAGCAGCCAAGTGGCAAATCAGCCCCAGCATTTT,CASSQVANQPQHF
TRBV12-3/TRBV12-4,TRBJ1-2,-,-,TGTGCCAGCAGTTACAGGGCTGGCTACACCTTC,CASSYRAGYTF
TRBV2,TRBJ2-7,TRBD2,once,TGTGCCAGCGGCATCAGCGGGAGTTACGAGCAGTACTTC,CASGISGSYEQYF
TRBV2,TRBJ1-1,TRBD1,-,TGTGCCAGCGGGCCGACAGGGGTTTTCCCTGAAGCTTTCTTT,CASGPTGVFPEAFF
TRBV5-4,TRBJ2-2,-,few,TGTGCCAGCAGCTTATTACAGGGTGTTCCCAACACCGGGGAGCTGTTTTTT,CASSLLQGVPNTGELFF
TRBV5-4,TRBJ1-3,-,-,TGTGCCAGCAGCTTGTATTCTGGGCCTGGAAACACCATATATTTT,CASSLYSGPGNTIYF
TRBV30,TRBJ2-7,TRBD2,-,TGTGCCTGGATTCAGGGACCGGGGGGCGAGCAGTACTTC,CAWIQGPGGEQYF
TRBV19,TRBJ1-5,TRBD1,-,TGTGCCAGTAGGTTACTGGACAGGGTAAATCAGCCCCAGCATTTT,CASRLLDRVNQPQHF
TRBV19,TRBJ2-4,TRBD2,-,TGTGCCAGTAGTGCCCGGGGAGCGGGAGGAACCAAAAACATTCAGTACTTC,CASSARGAGGTKNIQYF
TRBV27,TRBJ2-4,TRBD2,-,TGTGCCAGCAGGGTTAGCGGGAACAAAAACATTCAGTACTTC,CASRVSGNKNIQYF
TRBV28,TRBJ2-7,-,-,TGTGCCAGCGGAAGGCGGGCGGTATACGAGCAGTACTTC,CASGRRAVYEQYF
TRBV9,TRBJ2-1,TRBD2,-,TGTGCCAGCAGCGTCGGCGGGAGAAGTGATGAGCAGTTCTTC,CASSVGGRSDEQFF